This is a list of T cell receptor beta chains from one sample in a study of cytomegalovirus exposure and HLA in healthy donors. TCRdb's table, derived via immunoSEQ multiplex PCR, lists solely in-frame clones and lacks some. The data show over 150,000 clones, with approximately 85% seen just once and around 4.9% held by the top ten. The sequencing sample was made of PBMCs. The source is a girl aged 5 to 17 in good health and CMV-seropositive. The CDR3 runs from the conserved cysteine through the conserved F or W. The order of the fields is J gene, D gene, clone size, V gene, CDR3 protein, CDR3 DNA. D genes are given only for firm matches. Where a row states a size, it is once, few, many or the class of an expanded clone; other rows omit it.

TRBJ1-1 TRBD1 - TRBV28 CASSPPTGMNTEAFF TGTGCCAGCAGTCCTCCGACAGGGATGAACACTGAAGCTTTCTTT
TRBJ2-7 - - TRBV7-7 CASSLAPGQTYEQYF TGTGCTAGCAGCTTAGCGCCTGGGCAGACCTACGAGCAGTACTTC
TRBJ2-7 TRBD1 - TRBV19 CASSHDRGSSYEQYF TGTGCCAGTAGCCATGACAGGGGAAGTTCCTACGAGCAGTACTTC
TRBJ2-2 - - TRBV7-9 CASSLVYSVGESNTGELFF TGTGCCAGCAGCTTAGTTTATTCGGTCGGGGAATCGAACACCGGGGAGCTGTTTTTT
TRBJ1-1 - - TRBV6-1 CAITGRLMNTEAFF TGTGCCATCACAGGGCGACTCATGAACACTGAAGCTTTCTTT
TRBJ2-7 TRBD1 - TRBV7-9 CASSPLTSGQVNAEQYF TGTGCCAGCAGCCCTCTAACATCAGGACAGGTAAACGCCGAGCAGTACTTC
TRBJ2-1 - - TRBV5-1 CASSTTSTSYNEQFF TGCGCCAGCAGCACGACTAGTACTTCCTACAATGAGCAGTTCTTC
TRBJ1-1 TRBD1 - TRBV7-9 CASSTRTGRDTEAFF TGTGCCAGCAGCACTCGGACAGGGAGAGACACTGAAGCTTTCTTT
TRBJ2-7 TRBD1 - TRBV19 CASRRGQGTYEQYF TGTGCCAGTCGTAGAGGACAGGGTACCTACGAGCAGTACTTC
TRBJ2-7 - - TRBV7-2 CASSLQQAYEQYF TGTGCCAGCAGCTTACAACAGGCCTACGAGCAGTACTTC
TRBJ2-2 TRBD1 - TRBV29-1 CSAGQGEAGELFF TGCAGCGCCGGACAGGGGGAGGCCGGGGAGCTGTTTTTT
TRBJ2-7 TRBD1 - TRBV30 CAWNKIRGHGEQYF TGTGCCTGGAATAAGATAAGGGGGCATGGCGAGCAGTACTTC
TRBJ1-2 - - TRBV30 CAWSANIRVKGYGYTF TGTGCCTGGAGTGCAAATATCAGGGTCAAAGGCTATGGCTACACCTTC
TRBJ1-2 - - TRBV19 CASTLTDGGYGYTF TGTGCCAGTACCCTAACCGATGGTGGCTATGGCTACACCTTC
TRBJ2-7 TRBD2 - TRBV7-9 CASSPGGSYEQYF TGTGCCAGCAGCCCGGGGGGCTCCTACGAGCAGTACTTC
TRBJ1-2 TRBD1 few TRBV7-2 CASSLAGRGHDYGYTF TGTGCCAGCAGCTTAGCTGGCAGGGGGCACGACTATGGCTACACCTTC
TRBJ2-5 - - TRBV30 CAWSVWAVGKGRVGETQYF TGTGCCTGGAGTGTATGGGCAGTGGGAAAGGGGCGAGTGGGTGAGACCCAGTACTTC
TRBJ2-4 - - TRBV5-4 CASSLRRGLSKNIQYF TGTGCCAGCAGCTTGAGGCGGGGGCTGTCCAAAAACATTCAGTACTTC
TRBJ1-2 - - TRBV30 CAWSAGNYGYTF TGTGCCTGGAGTGCAGGGAACTATGGCTACACCTTC
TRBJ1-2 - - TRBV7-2 CASSLRSNYGYTF TGTGCCAGCAGCTTGCGGTCTAACTATGGCTACACCTTC
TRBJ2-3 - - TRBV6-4 CASSAVQAADTQYF TGTGCCAGCAGTGCAGTTCAAGCGGCAGATACGCAGTATTTT
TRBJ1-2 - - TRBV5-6 CASSFQGHSYGYTF TGTGCCAGCAGCTTCCAAGGACACTCCTATGGCTACACCTTC
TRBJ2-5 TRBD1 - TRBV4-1 CASSQHLQGIGETQYF TGCGCCAGCAGCCAACATTTACAGGGGATTGGGGAGACCCAGTACTTC
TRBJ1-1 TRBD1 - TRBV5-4 CASSWDRGNTEAFF TGTGCCAGCAGTTGGGACAGGGGGAACACTGAAGCTTTCTTT
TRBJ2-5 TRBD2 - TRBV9 CASSSQGLAGGLKETQYF TGTGCCAGCAGCTCTCAAGGACTAGCGGGGGGATTAAAAGAGACCCAGTACTTC
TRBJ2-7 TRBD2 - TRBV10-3 CAISTSGVREQYF TGTGCCATCTCGACTAGCGGGGTGAGAGAGCAGTACTTC
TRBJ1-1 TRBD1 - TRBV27 CASSRVLGTGNTEAFF TGTGCCAGCAGCCGGGTTTTAGGGACAGGGAACACTGAAGCTTTCTTT
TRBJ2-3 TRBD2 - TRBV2 CASKGTSGGWAPDTQYF TGTGCCAGCAAAGGGACTAGCGGGGGCTGGGCCCCAGATACGCAGTATTTT